These 19 T cell receptor beta chains were sequenced from one sample in a study of blood T cell repertoires in COVID-19. Generated by immunoSEQ multiplex PCR, the TCRdb table keeps only in-frame clones and is missing some. This table has more than 200,000 clones, about 89% appearing once. The sequenced sample was PBMCs or T cells enriched from blood (not recorded which). Source of these receptors: a woman between 25 and 40 years old who had recovered from COVID-19.

J is TRBJ1-5 and V is TRBV15; D is ambiguous. V lost 5 bases to trimming and J lost 3 bases, with 11 bases between them. This CDR3 region has 14 residues. Germline lookup yields CDR1 LNHNV and CDR2 YYDKDF (reference sequence). The chain's CDR3 is CATSLSHANQPQHF. CDR3 bases: TGTGCCACCAGCCTGTCACATGCCAATCAGCCCCAGCATTTT.

This rearrangement joins TRBV6-1 to TRBJ1-2; 10 nucleotides match TRBD1. This CDR3 contains 15 residues. The germline CDR1 and CDR2 sequences are MNHNS and SASEGT. Trimming removed 2 bases from V and 7 bases from J; junction bases left unmatched: 7. The CDR3 region has the DNA TGTGCCAGCAGTGAAACCGGGACAGGGGTCAGTGGCTACACCTTC. This translates into CASSETGTGVSGYTF.

The genes are TRBV5-1 and TRBJ1-4; D uncertain. The germline CDR1 and CDR2 sequences are SGHRS and YFSETQ. This CDR3 has 14 amino acids. Trimming removed 0 bases from V and 5 bases from J, with 8 bases in between. The DNA of the CDR3 is TGCGCCAGCAGCTTGGAGCCCGGGAATGAAAAACTGTTTTTT. Translating it yields CASSLEPGNEKLFF.

The chain links TRBV5-1 to TRBJ2-5, with 9 nucleotides matching TRBD2. V was clipped by 5 bases and J by 1 base; unmatched bases: 6. Germline CDR1 is SGHRS and CDR2 is YFSETQ. This CDR3 comprises 15 residues. The CDR3 DNA follows: TGCGCCAGCAGGAGGGCTAGCGGGGCCCAAGAGACCCAGTACTTC. This sequence encodes CASRRASGAQETQYF.

The chain has TRBV28 and TRBJ1-4, with 8 bases aligning to TRBD1. V was clipped by 6 bases and J by 7 bases; unmatched bases: 7. The CDR3 consists of 14 residues. Per germline, CDR1 MDHEN and CDR2 SYDVKM. The CDR3 is CASRKQGEVEKLFF. The CDR3 bases are TGTGCCAGCAGGAAACAGGGGGAGGTTGAAAAACTGTTTTTT.

The chain joins TRBV7-3 to TRBJ2-3; weak D call: TRBD2 (6 bases). V shed 5 bases and J shed 5 bases, with 11 bases lying between them. CDR3 length: 13 amino acids. Germline CDR1 is SGHTA and CDR2 is FQGTGA. This CDR3 reads CASSVGSGDTQYF. CDR3 nucleotides: TGTGCCAGCAGCGTCGGGAGTGGAGATACGCAGTATTTT.

CDR3 sequence: CASSRQGARGYTF. DNA for the CDR3: TGTGCCAGCAGTCGACAGGGGGCGCGGGGCTACACCTTC. The rearrangement joins TRBV28 to TRBJ1-2; 10 bases are a match to TRBD1. The J segment lost 8 bases and the V segment lost 5 bases, leaving 5 bases of the junction unmatched. Germline CDR1 and CDR2: MDHEN and SYDVKM. This CDR3 region has 13 residues.

The CDR3 reads CASSLSLADYNEQFF. As DNA, the CDR3 is TGTGCCAGCAGCTTAAGTCTAGCGGACTACAATGAGCAGTTCTTC. The chain couples TRBV7-3 to TRBJ2-1; TRBD2 matches at 7 bases. The CDR3 runs to 15 residues. The V and J ends lost 1 base and 3 bases, in that order; junction bases with no gene match: 3. Germline CDR1 and CDR2: SGHTA and FQGTGA. The variable domain in full, completed from reference TRBV7-3 and TRBJ2-1, reads GAGVSQTPSNKVTEKGKYVELRCDPISGHTALYWYRQSLGQGPEFLIYFQGTGAADDSGLPNDRFFAVRPEGSVSTLKIQRTERGDSAVYLCASSLSLADYNEQFFGPGTRLTVL.

The chain combines TRBV3-1 (or the pseudogene TRBV3-2) with TRBJ1-6; 8 positions match TRBD1. The V and J ends lost 2 bases and 3 bases, in that order; junction bases with no gene match: 0. The CDR3 is made up of 15 amino acids. Germline V gene sequence: CDR1 LGHDT, CDR2 YNNKEL (reference sequence). The CDR3 nucleotides read TGTGCCAGCAGCCAAACAGGGGGCTATAATTCACCCCTCCACTTT. This codes for CASSQTGGYNSPLHF.

V usage is TRBV5-8 and J usage is TRBJ2-1, with 7 nucleotides matching TRBD2. V dropped 4 bases and J dropped 0; count of bases not matched to a gene: 7. This CDR3 has 16 amino acids. In germline, CDR1 is SGHTS, CDR2 YDEGEE. The CDR3 here is CASSALLASSYNEQFF. DNA of the CDR3: TGTGCCAGCAGCGCCCTACTAGCGAGCTCCTACAATGAGCAGTTCTTC.

This clone was seen a few times. V usage is TRBV12-3 or TRBV12-4 and J usage is TRBJ1-2; D remains ambiguous. With 7 bases removed from V and 7 bases from J, the gap between germline ends came to 10 bases. This CDR3 comprises 11 residues. The CDR3 sequence is CASTSSGGYTF. CDR3 coding DNA: TGTGCCAGCACCTCTTCGGGTGGCTACACCTTC.

Only one count was recorded for this clone. This chain connects TRBV7-9 to TRBJ2-5; 10 positions match TRBD1. J lost 3 bases, V lost 3 bases, and 4 bases had no gene match. The germline V gene has CDR1 SEHNR and CDR2 FQNEAQ (reference sequence). This CDR3 contains 15 residues. The CDR3: CASSLGQGIKETQYF. CDR3 sequence (DNA): TGTGCCAGCAGCTTGGGACAGGGGATCAAAGAGACCCAGTACTTC.

The gene calls are TRBV10-3 and TRBJ2-7, with D perhaps matching TRBD2 (5 bases). The CDR3 spans 14 residues. V lost 4 bases to trimming and J lost 3 bases, with 13 bases between them. Looked up from germline, CDR1 is ENHRY and CDR2 is SYGVKD. CDR3 nucleotides: TGTGCCATCAGTGGAGGGATACGAGTCTACGAGCAGTACTTC. Amino acid sequence: CAISGGIRVYEQYF.

This sequence joins TRBV19 and TRBJ1-5, with 7 bases identical to TRBD1. With V trimmed by 1 base and J by 3 bases, 6 bases remained unmatched. CDR3 length: 16 residues. CDR1 LNHDA and CDR2 SQIVND come from the germline V gene (reference sequence). The CDR3 reads CASSIVGGQYNQPQHF. Written as DNA, the CDR3 is TGTGCCAGTAGTATAGTGGGGGGACAGTACAATCAGCCCCAGCATTTT.

This clone was detected once. The chain carries TRBV13 and TRBJ2-3, with TRBD2 matching over 8 bases. V was clipped by 2 bases and J by 6 bases; unmatched bases: 7. Germline V CDR1 and CDR2: PRHDT, FYEKMQ (reference sequence). The CDR3 is made up of 15 amino acids. CDR3 residues: CASSLRLAIWDTQYF. The CDR3, as DNA: TGTGCCAGCAGCTTAAGACTAGCGATATGGGATACGCAGTATTTT.

The chain employs TRBV7-3 and TRBJ1-2; TRBD1 agrees at 9 bases. Unmatched junction bases numbered 8, after V lost 5 bases and J lost 4 bases. Per the germline V gene, CDR1 is SGHTA and CDR2 is FQGTGA. CDR3 length equals 15 residues. The CDR3 here is CASSLHGQGSYGYTF. DNA of the CDR3: TGTGCCAGCAGCCTCCACGGACAGGGGAGCTATGGCTACACCTTC.

The chain recombines TRBV5-5 with TRBJ1-5; D call uncertain. The CDR3 consists of 14 residues. V was cut by 4 bases and J by 11 bases, with 19 bases left in between. From germline, CDR1 is SGHKS and CDR2 YYEKEE (reference sequence). This CDR3 is CASSTDGVKGAQHF. Written as DNA, the CDR3 is TGTGCCAGCAGCACGGACGGGGTTAAGGGAGCCCAGCATTTT. The full variable domain, completed using reference TRBV5-5 and TRBJ1-5, is DAGVTQSPTHLIKTRGQQVTLRCSPISGHKSVSWYQQVLGQGPQFIFQYYEKEERGRGNFPDRFSARQFPNYSSELNVNALLLGDSALYLCASSTDGVKGAQHFGDGTRLSIL.

This chain links TRBV9 with TRBJ1-1, with 11 bases identical to TRBD1. The CDR3 has 14 residues. CDR1 is SGDLS and CDR2 is YYNGEE in the germline V gene. The trim removed 4 bases at V and 5 bases at J, leaving 4 bases unmatched. The CDR3 spells CASSFGQGATEAFF. The CDR3 DNA is TGTGCCAGCAGCTTTGGACAGGGGGCGACTGAAGCTTTCTTT. The variable domain in full, completed from reference TRBV9 and TRBJ1-1, reads DSGVTQTPKHLITATGQRVTLRCSPRSGDLSVYWYQQSLDQGLQFLIQYYNGEERAKGNILERFSAQQFPDLHSELNLSSLELGDSALYFCASSFGQGATEAFFGQGTRLTVV.

The chain carries TRBV7-2 and TRBJ1-1; TRBD1 might be the D (6 bases). From germline, CDR1 is SGHTA and CDR2 FQGNSA. The CDR3 is 16 amino acids. V lost 1 base to trimming and J lost 0 bases, with 12 bases between them. Written as DNA, the CDR3 is TGTGCCAGCAGCTTAGGACTCGGACAGATGAACACTGAAGCTTTCTTT. Protein product: CASSLGLGQMNTEAFF.